This TCR beta chain was identified in a study of molecular identifiers for immune sequencing clone quantification. As for the study in general: Naive CD8 RNA (approximately 20,000 or 100,000 cells) was divided into five aliquots, with four sequenced.

CDR3 length: 16 amino acids. With 0 bases removed from V and 7 bases from J, the gap between germline ends came to 16 bases. TCRdb reprocessed the PCR reads with MiXCR, giving one entry per CDR3 protein. Of approximately 670,000 distinct CDR3 sequences listed, just under 20% are singletons. Overall study findings and caveats: Barcode-sharing identical TCR molecules could underestimate highly expanded clone sizes.

This clonotype was counted between two and nine times. Antigen unknown. Sequenced material: naive CD8+ T cells from blood, with Jurkat cell RNA spiked in. Documented subset: FACS-sorted CD8+CD4-CCR7+CD45RA+ naive T cells. The V gene is TRBV12-3 or TRBV12-4, the J gene TRBJ2-1; D might be TRBD2 (6 bases). This clonotype was obtained from a human donor in good health. Some libraries in this study had Jurkat cell RNA spiked in. The CDR3 DNA follows: TGTGCCAGCAGTTTAGCGCTCGGGGTTGGGGGGAATGAGCAGTTCTTC. Translating gives CASSLALGVGGNEQFF.